This T cell receptor beta chain was recovered during a study of T cells in Graves' hyperthyroidism and ophthalmopathy. Study-level results: The majority of expanded thyroid clonotypes above 0.001 also appeared in blood.

For this clonotype: Its antigen remains unknown.

Regions amplified from RNA transcripts were the TCR beta CDR3 regions. First-round RT-PCR targeting the TCR CDR3 was performed with the HTBI primer set. TCRdb re-called the multiplex PCR reads with MiXCR, one entry per CDR3 protein. The sample contains approximately 610,000 distinct CDR3 sequences, approximately 15% of which appear only once. V was clipped by 2 bases and J by 2 bases; unmatched bases: 9. This CDR3 is 17 amino acids long. Looked up from germline, CDR1 is MGHDK and CDR2 is SYGVNS. The chain joins TRBV25-1 to TRBJ2-5; TRBD2 matches 9 bases. The material sequenced was blood. The receptor comes from a middle-aged woman with Graves' ophthalmopathy. The DNA for the CDR3 is TGTGCCAGCAGTGAAGGAGGCGGGAGGGACCCTCAAGAGACCCAGTACTTC. It codes for CASSEGGGRDPQETQYF.